The source of this T cell receptor beta chain is a study of identical twins. General observations from the study: Memory repertoires showed no such pattern, whereas abundant cord blood beta clonotypes carried fewer insertions.

The junction had 4 bases not matched to a gene; V was cut back by 5 bases and J by 1 base. Germline V lookup: CDR1 MNHNS, CDR2 SASEGT. The CDR3 is 15 residues long. TCRdb ran MiXCR on the 5' RACE reads and lists one entry per CDR3 protein. Here the sample spans about 220,000 distinct CDR3 sequences, around 9.6% being singletons. Many counts were recorded for this clonotype. Its antigen is not identified. Healthy Caucasian individuals made up all the donors. The source is a woman between 18 and 29 years old in good health. The sequencing sample was made of memory (CD45RO+) T cells sorted from blood. The chain uses TRBV6-1 and TRBJ2-7, with 11 positions matching TRBD2. CDR3 coding DNA: TGTGCCAGCAGTCGTAGCGGGAGGGGATCCTACGAGCAGTACTTC. Translated: CASSRSGRGSYEQYF.